The text below deals with one TCR beta chain. The source of the sample is a study of control samples from healthy donors and cancer patients. Sequencing was performed with immunoSEQ multiplex PCR; in TCRdb, only in-frame clones are kept and a portion is missing. The sample lists some 130,000 clones, 92% occurring once. There are 13 residues in the CDR3. Trimming removed 6 bases at V and 11 bases at J, with 19 bases between. The rearrangement links TRBV12-3 or TRBV12-4 to TRBJ1-1; a possible D gene is TRBD1 (6 bases). Sequencing was done on a sample of blood. The receptor comes from a woman in her forties or fifties in good health. The CDR3 DNA follows: TGTGCCAGCAGCCCCAGGGGCGCCCCGAGGGCTTTCTTT. It codes for CASSPRGAPRAFF.